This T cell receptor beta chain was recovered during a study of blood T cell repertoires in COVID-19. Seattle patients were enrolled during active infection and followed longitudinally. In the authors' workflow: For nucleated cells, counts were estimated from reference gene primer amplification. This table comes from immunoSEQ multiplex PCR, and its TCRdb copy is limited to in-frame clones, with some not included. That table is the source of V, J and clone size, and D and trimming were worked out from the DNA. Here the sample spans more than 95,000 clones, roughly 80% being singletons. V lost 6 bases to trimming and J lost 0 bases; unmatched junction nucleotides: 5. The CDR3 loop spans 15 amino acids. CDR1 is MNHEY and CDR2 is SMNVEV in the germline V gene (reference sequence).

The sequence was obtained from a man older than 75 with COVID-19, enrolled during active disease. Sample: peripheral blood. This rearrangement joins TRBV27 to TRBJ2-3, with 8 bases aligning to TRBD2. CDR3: CASRVAGQSTDTQYF. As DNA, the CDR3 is TGTGCCAGCAGGGTAGCGGGACAAAGCACAGATACGCAGTATTTT.